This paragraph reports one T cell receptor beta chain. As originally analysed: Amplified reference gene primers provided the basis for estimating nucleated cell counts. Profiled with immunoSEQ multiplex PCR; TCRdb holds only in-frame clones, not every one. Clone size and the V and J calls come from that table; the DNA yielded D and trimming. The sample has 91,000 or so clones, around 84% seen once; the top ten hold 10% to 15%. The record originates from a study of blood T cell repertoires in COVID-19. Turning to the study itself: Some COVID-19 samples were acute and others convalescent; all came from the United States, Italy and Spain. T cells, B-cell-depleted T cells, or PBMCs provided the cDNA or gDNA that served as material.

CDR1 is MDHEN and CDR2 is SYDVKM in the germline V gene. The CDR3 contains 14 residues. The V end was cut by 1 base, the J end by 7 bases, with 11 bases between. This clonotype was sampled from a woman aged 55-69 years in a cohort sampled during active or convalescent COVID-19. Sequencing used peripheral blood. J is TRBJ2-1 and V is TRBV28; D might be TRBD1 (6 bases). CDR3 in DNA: TGTGCCAGCAGTTTATCACAGGGATGGAATGAGCAGTTCTTC. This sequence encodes CASSLSQGWNEQFF.